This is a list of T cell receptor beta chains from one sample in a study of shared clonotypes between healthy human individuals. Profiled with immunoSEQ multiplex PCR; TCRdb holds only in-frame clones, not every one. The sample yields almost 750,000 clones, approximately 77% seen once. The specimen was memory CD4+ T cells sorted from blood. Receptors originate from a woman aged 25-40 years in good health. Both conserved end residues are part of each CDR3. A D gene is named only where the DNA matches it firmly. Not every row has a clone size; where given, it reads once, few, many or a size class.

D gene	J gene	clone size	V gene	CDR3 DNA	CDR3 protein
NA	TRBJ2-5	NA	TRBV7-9	TGTGCCAGCAGCTTCCCGACAGGCCAAGAGACCCAGTACTTC	CASSFPTGQETQYF
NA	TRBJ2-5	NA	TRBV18	TGTGCCAGCTCGCCTAGGGGGGAAACAGGGACCCAGTACTTC	CASSPRGETGTQYF
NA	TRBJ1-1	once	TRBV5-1	TGCGCCAGCAGCACCCAACACTTGAACACTGAAGCTTTCTTT	CASSTQHLNTEAFF
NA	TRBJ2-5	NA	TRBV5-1	TGCGCCAGCAGCTTGGGTCTTTTGCCACCTAGCCAAGAGACCCAGTACTTC	CASSLGLLPPSQETQYF
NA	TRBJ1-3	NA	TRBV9	TGTGCCAGCAGCATACAGGGTACTGGAAACACCATATATTTT	CASSIQGTGNTIYF
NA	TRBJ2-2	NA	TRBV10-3	TGTGCCATCAGAGGCGGGATCCTTGTTGGCGGGGAGCTGTTTTTT	CAIRGGILVGGELFF
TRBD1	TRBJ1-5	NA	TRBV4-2	TGTGCCAGCAGCCGTTTCCCCCCGGGACAGGGAGGTGGTAGCAATCAGCCCCAGCATTTT	CASSRFPPGQGGGSNQPQHF
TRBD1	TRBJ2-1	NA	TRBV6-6	TGTGCCAGCAGTCGGACAGGGGTCGGCAATGAGCAGTTCTTC	CASSRTGVGNEQFF
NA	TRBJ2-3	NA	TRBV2	TGTGCCAGCATTCCGACTCGCACAGATACGCAGTATTTT	CASIPTRTDTQYF
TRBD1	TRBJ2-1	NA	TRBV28	TGTGCCAGCAGTTGGACAGGGGGGCACAATGAGCAGTTCTTC	CASSWTGGHNEQFF
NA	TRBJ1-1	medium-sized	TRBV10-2	TGCGCCACCAGGACATTCACAGGGAACACTGAAGCTTTCTTT	CATRTFTGNTEAFF
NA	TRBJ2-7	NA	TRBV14	TGTGCCAGCAGCCAAGTGGGGGCACAGTATTCCCACGAGCAGTACTTC	CASSQVGAQYSHEQYF
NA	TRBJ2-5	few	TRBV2	TGTGCCAGCAGTAGAAGGGGGGGTGGAGAGACCCAGTACTTC	CASSRRGGGETQYF
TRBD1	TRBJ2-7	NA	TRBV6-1	TGTGCCAGCAGTGAAATGGGACAGGGAGTCTACGAGCAGTACTTC	CASSEMGQGVYEQYF
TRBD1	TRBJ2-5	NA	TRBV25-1	TGTGCCAGCAGTGAGGGACAGGAAAAGTACTTC	CASSEGQEKYF
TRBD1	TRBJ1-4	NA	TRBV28	TGTGCCAGCAGTTCCTCCGGGACAGGGGGCGAAAAACTGTTTTTT	CASSSSGTGGEKLFF
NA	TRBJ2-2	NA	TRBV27	TGTGCCAGCAGTTTATCGGGCAGGGTGATCGGGGAGCTGTTTTTT	CASSLSGRVIGELFF
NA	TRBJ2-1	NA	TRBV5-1	TGCGCCAGCAAAGGGGAAAATGAGCAGTTCTTC	CASKGENEQFF
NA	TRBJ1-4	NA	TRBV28	TGTGCCAGCAGTGGACACGATGCAACTAATGAAAAACTGTTTTTT	CASSGHDATNEKLFF
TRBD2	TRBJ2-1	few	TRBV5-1	TGCGCCAGCCGAGCGGGAGTAAGTGGTGAGCAGTTCTTC	CASRAGVSGEQFF
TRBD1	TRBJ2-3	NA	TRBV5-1	TGCGCCAGCAGCCCCGGACAGGAATACACAGATACGCAGTATTTT	CASSPGQEYTDTQYF
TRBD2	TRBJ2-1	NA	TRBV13	TGTGCCAGCAGCTTAGGGCTAGCGGGTTACAATGAGCAGTTCTTC	CASSLGLAGYNEQFF
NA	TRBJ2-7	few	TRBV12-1	TGTGCCAGCAGGGCACCCCGCGAAGCGTCAGGGAAATCCATGACCCGCTACGAGCAGTACTTC	CASRAPREASGKSMTRYEQYF
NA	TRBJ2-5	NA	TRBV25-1	TGTGCCAGCAGTGAATTTTTGGGGAACCAAGAGACCCAGTACTTC	CASSEFLGNQETQYF
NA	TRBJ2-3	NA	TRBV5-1	TGCGCCAGCAGGTTGACGGGAGTGGGCGCAGATACGCAGTATTTT	CASRLTGVGADTQYF
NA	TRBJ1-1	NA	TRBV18	TGTGCCAGCTCACCACTAGAAGGAAACACTGAAGCTTTCTTT	CASSPLEGNTEAFF
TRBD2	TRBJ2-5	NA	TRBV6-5	TGTGCCAGCCGGGTTAGCGGGCTGCAAGAGACCCAGTACTTC	CASRVSGLQETQYF
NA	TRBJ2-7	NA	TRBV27	TGTGCCAGCAGTTCTAGGGACTGGCTAATTAGGGGGGGCTACGAGCAGTACTTC	CASSSRDWLIRGGYEQYF
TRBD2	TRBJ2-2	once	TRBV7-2	TGTGCCAGCAGGACTAGCGGGGACACCGGGGAGCTGTTTTTT	CASRTSGDTGELFF
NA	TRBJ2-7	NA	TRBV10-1	TGCGCCAGCAGTGACCAAATCTACGAGCAGTACTTC	CASSDQIYEQYF
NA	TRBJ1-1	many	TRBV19	TGTGCCAGTAGTATCTCCCAGGGATCTGAAGCTTTCTTT	CASSISQGSEAFF